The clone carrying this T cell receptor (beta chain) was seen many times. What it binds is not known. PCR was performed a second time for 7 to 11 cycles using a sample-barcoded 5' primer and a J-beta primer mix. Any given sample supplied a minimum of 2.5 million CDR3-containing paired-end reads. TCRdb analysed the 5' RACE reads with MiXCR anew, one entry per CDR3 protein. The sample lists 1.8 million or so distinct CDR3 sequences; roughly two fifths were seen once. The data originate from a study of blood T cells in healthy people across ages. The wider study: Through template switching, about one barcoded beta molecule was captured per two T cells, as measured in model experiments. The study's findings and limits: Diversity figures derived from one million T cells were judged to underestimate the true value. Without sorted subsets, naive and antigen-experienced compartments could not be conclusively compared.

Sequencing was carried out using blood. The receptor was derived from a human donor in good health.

The CDR3: CSARDKETQYF. CDR3 coding DNA: TGCAGTGCTAGAGATAAAGAGACCCAGTACTTC. The chain links TRBV20-1 to TRBJ2-5; no clear D gene. In germline, CDR1 is DFQATT, CDR2 SNEGSKA (reference sequence). Trimming removed 0 bases at V and 3 bases at J, with 2 bases between. The CDR3 is 11 residues long.